The 27 T cell receptor beta chains in this list originate from one sample, sequenced in a study of molecular identifiers for immune sequencing clone quantification. TCRdb recomputed calls from the PCR reads with MiXCR, one row per CDR3 protein. The sample includes 350,000 or so distinct CDR3 sequences, about 21% of them seen just once. Sequenced material: naive CD8+ T cells from blood, with Jurkat cell RNA spiked in. Subset denoted: FACS-sorted CD8+CD4-CCR7+CD45RA+ naive T cells. Receptors were obtained from a human donor in good health. Some libraries in this study had Jurkat cell RNA spiked in.

The chain links TRBV6-2 or TRBV6-3 to TRBJ2-3, with unresolved D. Deletions cut 4 bases from V and 2 bases from J, with 10 bases between. The CDR3 totals 14 residues. Looked up from germline, CDR1 is MNHEY and CDR2 is SVGEGT. The CDR3 coding sequence is TGTGCCAGCAGTTTTGCCGTCTCCACAGATACGCAGTATTTT. Its translation is CASSFAVSTDTQYF.

This clonotype appeared a few times. The chain links TRBV6-5 to TRBJ2-2, with D uncertain. The V and J ends lost 2 bases and 5 bases respectively, with 15 bases between them. Germline values: CDR1 MNHEY, CDR2 SVGAGI. This CDR3 comprises 16 residues. The CDR3 spells CASSYRTPVGTGELFF. The CDR3 DNA reads as TGTGCCAGCAGTTACAGGACCCCGGTGGGGACCGGGGAGCTGTTTTTT.

Remarks on this clonotype: A much larger clone lies one base from this, so it may be a read error. The rearrangement joins TRBV29-1 to TRBJ2-7; D possibly uses TRBD1 or TRBD2 (5 bases each). In germline, CDR1 is SQVTM, CDR2 ANQGSEA. This CDR3 is 14 amino acids long. Trimming pared 1 base from V and 9 bases from J, leaving 19 bases between. For the CDR3, the DNA is TGCAGCGTTGAAGTTCACGGGACCCTCGGCCGGCAGTACTTC. This codes for CSVEVHGTLGRQYF.

This clonotype was seen a few times. The V gene is TRBV13, the J gene TRBJ1-1, with D maybe TRBD1 (6 bases). V gave up 0 bases and J gave up 5 bases, with 16 bases separating them. Germline lookup yields CDR1 PRHDT and CDR2 FYEKMQ (reference sequence). This CDR3 has 16 amino acids. This CDR3 is CASSLGQSGAGTEAFF. CDR3 DNA sequence: TGTGCCAGCAGCTTAGGCCAATCAGGGGCCGGGACTGAAGCTTTCTTT.

In the case of this clonotype: A much larger clone is a single base away; this may be a read error. The chain employs TRBV28 and TRBJ1-1; the match to TRBD1 covers 8 bases. The trim removed 4 bases at V and 3 bases at J, leaving 10 bases unmatched. The CDR3 loop spans 16 amino acids. Germline loops: CDR1 MDHEN, CDR2 SYDVKM. The chain's CDR3 is CASSSLRQGIDTEAFF. As DNA, the CDR3 is TGTGCCAGCAGTTCCCTGAGACAGGGGATCGACACTGAAGCTTTCTTT. The variable domain in full, completed from reference TRBV28 and TRBJ1-1, reads DVKVTQSSRYLVKRTGEKVFLECVQDMDHENMFWYRQDPGLGLRLIYFSYDVKMKEKGDIPEGYSVSREKKERFSLILESASTNQTSMYLCASSSLRQGIDTEAFFGQGTRLTVV.

Concerning this clonotype: A much larger clone differs by one base, so this may be a read error. The J gene is TRBJ1-1, the V gene TRBV5-6; TRBD1 matches at 7 bases. The CDR3 contains 14 residues. Germline CDR1 reads SGHDT; CDR2 reads YYEEEE. V dropped 1 base and J dropped 1; count of bases not matched to a gene: 1. The CDR3 DNA is TGTGCCAGCAGCTTGACAGGGGAGAACACTGAAGCTTTCTTT. This gives the protein CASSLTGENTEAFF. Full variable domain (rest looked up from reference TRBV5-6 and TRBJ1-1): DAGVTQSPTHLIKTRGQQVTLRCSPKSGHDTVSWYQQALGQGPQFIFQYYEEEERQRGNFPDRFSGHQFPNYSSELNVNALLLGDSALYLCASSLTGENTEAFFGQGTRLTVV.

In its sample, this clonotype was seen many times. The chain has TRBV5-1 and TRBJ1-1; D is unresolved. CDR1 is SGHRS, CDR2 YFSETQ, per germline. This CDR3 has 17 residues. With 0 bases removed from V and 1 base from J, the gap between germline ends came to 16 bases. The CDR3 DNA sequence: TGCGCCAGCAGCTTGGTGACTCCTAAGACGGGGAACACTGAAGCTTTCTTT. It specifies CASSLVTPKTGNTEAFF.

This clonotype was observed a handful of times. As DNA, the CDR3 is TGTGCCAGCAGCCAAGATCGGACGGTCTGGAGTAATGAAAAACTGTTTTTT. Its translation: CASSQDRTVWSNEKLFF. J is TRBJ1-4 and V is TRBV3-1; D remains ambiguous. V lost 0 bases and J lost 4, with 15 bases in between. The V gene's germline CDR1 is LGHDT and CDR2 YNNKEL (reference sequence). There are 17 residues in the CDR3.

Ten or more counts support this clonotype. The rearrangement links TRBV5-4 to TRBJ1-2; 12 nucleotides line up with TRBD1. V gave up 1 base and J gave up 8 bases; unmatched junction bases: 6. The CDR3 consists of 15 residues. Germline lookup yields CDR1 SGHNT and CDR2 YYREEE (reference sequence). DNA of the CDR3: TGTGCCAGCAGCTTGTTTATGGGACAGGGGGCCGGCTACACCTTC. Its translation: CASSLFMGQGAGYTF.

There are many counts of this clonotype. V usage is TRBV4-3 and J usage is TRBJ2-4, with 8 positions matching TRBD1. In germline, CDR1 is LGHNA, CDR2 YSLEER. Trimming took 1 base from V and 8 from J; bases not matched to a gene: 7. CDR3 length equals 15 residues. The CDR3 DNA sequence: TGCGCCAGCAGCCAAGGTTCACAGGGGGTTTACATTCAGTACTTC. This encodes CASSQGSQGVYIQYF.

This clonotype showed up just a few times. The J gene is TRBJ2-5, the V gene TRBV27; D possibly matches TRBD1 or TRBD2 (6 bases each). CDR1 MNHEY and CDR2 SMNVEV come from the germline V gene (reference sequence). The CDR3 covers 14 residues. The V end was cut by 2 bases, the J end by 6 bases, with 13 bases between. The CDR3 DNA sequence: TGTGCCAGCAGTTTACAAGGGGGACTGCAGACCCAGTACTTC. Translating it yields CASSLQGGLQTQYF.

This clonotype was picked up a small number of times. The V and J genes are TRBV14 and TRBJ2-3; 10 bases are shared with TRBD2. Germline CDR1 SGHDN, CDR2 FVKESK. J was trimmed by 2 bases and V by 8 bases; bases with no gene match: 16. The CDR3 totals 18 residues. The CDR3 DNA follows: TGTGCCAGCGGCTTCCAACCGGGACTAGCGCCTTACACAGATACGCAGTATTTT. Translation: CASGFQPGLAPYTDTQYF.

This clonotype was found many times. The gene calls are TRBV9 and TRBJ2-3; 8 bases match TRBD1. After removal of 4 bases from V and 4 bases from J, the junction contained 5 bases not matched to a gene. CDR3 size: 14 residues. From germline, CDR1 is SGDLS and CDR2 YYNGEE. CDR3 sequence (DNA): TGTGCCAGCAGCTTGGACAGGGACGCAGATACGCAGTATTTT. This gives the protein CASSLDRDADTQYF.

This clonotype was seen at least ten times. The chain recombines TRBV5-5 with TRBJ2-7, with unresolved D. Germline V lookup: CDR1 SGHKS, CDR2 YYEKEE (reference sequence). Trimming cost V 4 bases and J 3 bases, with 14 bases left between them. CDR3 length: 14 residues. The CDR3, as DNA: TGTGCCAGCAGCCCAATTTTGGCCGGCTACGAGCAGTACTTC. Its translation is CASSPILAGYEQYF. The whole variable domain, filled in from reference TRBV5-5 and TRBJ2-7, reads DAGVTQSPTHLIKTRGQQVTLRCSPISGHKSVSWYQQVLGQGPQFIFQYYEKEERGRGNFPDRFSARQFPNYSSELNVNALLLGDSALYLCASSPILAGYEQYFGPGTRLTVT.

This clonotype was detected once. At one of its ends the junction is not consistent with the germline gene, which may arise from a read error. This chain connects TRBV6-2 or TRBV6-3 to TRBJ2-7, with TRBD2 matching over 7 bases. The CDR3 is made up of 14 amino acids. The germline V gene has CDR1 MNHEY and CDR2 SVGEGT. The CDR3 spells CTSSPRDYGYEQYF. CDR3 coding DNA: TGTACCAGCAGTCCCAGGGACTACGGTTACGAGCAGTACTTC.

Written as DNA, the CDR3 is TGTGCCAGCAGCTTAGTGGGAAAGGTTTATAATTCACCCCTCCACTTT. Amino acid sequence: CASSLVGKVYNSPLHF. This rearrangement joins TRBV11-2 to TRBJ1-6; D uncertain. The CDR3 covers 16 residues. V gave up 1 base and J gave up 4 bases, with 11 bases separating them. The germline V gene encodes CDR1 SGHAT and CDR2 FQNNGV. The full variable domain, in which reference TRBV11-2 and TRBJ1-6 provide the parts outside the CDR3, is EAGVAQSPRYKIIEKRQSVAFWCNPISGHATLYWYQQILGQGPKLLIQFQNNGVVDDSQLPKDRFSAERLKGVDSTLKIQPAKLEDSAVYLCASSLVGKVYNSPLHFGNGTRLTVT.

This clonotype appeared many times. The J gene is TRBJ2-7, the V gene TRBV7-9, with TRBD1 matching 10 bases. The CDR3 spans 16 residues. Germline V gives CDR1 SEHNR, CDR2 FQNEAQ (reference sequence). V lost 1 base, J lost 2 bases, and 5 bases stayed unmatched. The CDR3 sequence is CASSLGSGQGTYEQYF. The CDR3 DNA reads as TGTGCCAGCAGCTTAGGGTCGGGACAGGGGACCTACGAGCAGTACTTC.

This clonotype was detected only a few times. The chain recombines TRBV27 with TRBJ2-3; maybe TRBD2 (5 bases). The germline V gene has CDR1 MNHEY and CDR2 SMNVEV (reference sequence). Deletions cut 5 bases from V and 0 bases from J, with 9 bases between. CDR3 length equals 14 residues. CDR3 region: CASSIRTSTDTQYF. CDR3 DNA sequence: TGTGCCAGCAGTATCCGGACTAGCACAGATACGCAGTATTTT.

This clonotype was seen more than once but under ten times. This clone may be a read error of a much larger clone one base away. DNA for the CDR3: TGTGCCAGCAGCTCAGCTATGAACACTGAAGCTTTCTTT. Encoded protein: CASSSAMNTEAFF. This chain connects TRBV7-9 to TRBJ1-1; D not certain. The CDR3 spans 13 residues. The V gene's germline CDR1 is SEHNR and CDR2 FQNEAQ (reference sequence). Trimming removed 4 bases at V and 0 bases at J, with 6 bases between.

The chain couples TRBV9 to TRBJ2-7; tentatively, D is TRBD2 (5 bases). The germline gives CDR1 SGDLS, CDR2 YYNGEE. The V gene lost 0 bases and the J gene lost 0 bases, with 7 bases spanning the gap. The CDR3 contains 14 residues. This CDR3 is CASSVGGFSYEQYF. CDR3 in DNA: TGTGCCAGCAGCGTAGGAGGGTTCTCCTACGAGCAGTACTTC.

In this sample, this clonotype turned up a few times. The genes are TRBV11-2 and TRBJ2-3; TRBD2 agrees at 12 bases. This CDR3 contains 15 residues. V shed 8 bases, J shed 0 bases, and the junction held 3 bases outside the gene matches. The germline V gene encodes CDR1 SGHAT and CDR2 FQNNGV. CDR3 protein: CASQLAGGSTDTQYF. CDR3 in DNA: TGTGCCAGCCAACTAGCGGGGGGTAGCACAGATACGCAGTATTTT.

Many counts were recorded for this clonotype. The chain is built from TRBV7-9 and TRBJ2-7; D may be TRBD1 (6 bases). CDR3 length equals 15 residues. The germline V gene has CDR1 SEHNR and CDR2 FQNEAQ (reference sequence). Trimming took 5 bases from V and 0 from J, leaving 14 bases between them. This chain's CDR3 is CASSPTDRYSYEQYF. Here the CDR3 DNA reads TGTGCCAGCAGCCCCACCGACAGGTACTCCTACGAGCAGTACTTC.

Written as DNA, the CDR3 is TGTGCTAGTGGTTTGGCCCCGGGGGAGCGGGGGGTACAGACCCAGTACTTC. Encoded protein: CASGLAPGERGVQTQYF. The chain links TRBV12-5 to TRBJ2-5, with 9 bases identical to TRBD2. This CDR3 has 17 amino acids. V was clipped by 1 base and J by 6 bases; unmatched bases: 12. Germline V gives CDR1 LGHNT, CDR2 FRNRAP. Supplemented by reference TRBV12-5 and TRBJ2-5, the full variable domain reads DARVTQTPRHKVTEMGQEVTMRCQPILGHNTVFWYRQTMMQGLELLAYFRNRAPLDDSGMPKDRFSAEMPDATLATLKIQPSEPRDSAVYFCASGLAPGERGVQTQYFGPGTRLLVL.

This clonotype was observed many times. The chain has TRBV6-5 and TRBJ1-4; 10 bases are shared with TRBD1. V was clipped by 2 bases and J by 3 bases; unmatched bases: 0. Germline V gives CDR1 MNHEY, CDR2 SVGAGI. CDR3 size: 15 residues. The chain's CDR3 is CASSYGTGANEKLFF. The DNA for the CDR3 is TGTGCCAGCAGTTACGGGACAGGGGCTAATGAAAAACTGTTTTTT.

For this clonotype: A read error may account for a junction end that differs from germline. V usage is TRBV9 and J usage is TRBJ2-7, with a tentative D call TRBD1 (6 bases). This CDR3 has 13 residues. CDR1 and CDR2 (germline): SGDLS, YYNGEE. The CDR3 DNA sequence: TGTGCCAGCAGCGGGGGACATGGGTACGAGCAGCACTTC. Translating it yields CASSGGHGYEQHF.

There are many counts of this clonotype. As DNA, the CDR3 is TGTGCCAGCAGCTCCGGACAGGGCGGGCAGTACTTC. Encoded protein: CASSSGQGGQYF. The chain combines TRBV7-6 with TRBJ2-7; TRBD1 agrees at 8 bases. Germline loops: CDR1 SGHVS, CDR2 FNYEAQ. Trimming took 4 bases from V and 9 from J; bases not matched to a gene: 5. The CDR3 contains 12 residues.

The CDR3 loop is CASGNTYDRTQYF. CDR3 nucleotide sequence: TGTGCCAGCGGCAACACCTACGATCGGACCCAGTACTTC. The V and J genes are TRBV9 and TRBJ2-5; D gene ambiguous. V lost 7 bases to trimming and J lost 7 bases, with 17 bases between them. Germline CDR1 is SGDLS and CDR2 is YYNGEE. The CDR3 spans 13 residues.